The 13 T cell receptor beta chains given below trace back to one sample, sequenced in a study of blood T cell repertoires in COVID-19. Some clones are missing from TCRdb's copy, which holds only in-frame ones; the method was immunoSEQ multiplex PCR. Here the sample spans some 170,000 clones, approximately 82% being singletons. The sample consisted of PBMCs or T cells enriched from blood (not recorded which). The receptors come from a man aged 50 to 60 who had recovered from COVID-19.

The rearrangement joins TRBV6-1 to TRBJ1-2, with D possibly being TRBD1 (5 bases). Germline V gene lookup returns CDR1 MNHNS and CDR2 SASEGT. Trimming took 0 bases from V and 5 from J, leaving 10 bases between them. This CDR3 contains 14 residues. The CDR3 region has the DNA TGTGCCAGCAGTGAAGCTGGAGGGACGTATGGCTACACCTTC. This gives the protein CASSEAGGTYGYTF.

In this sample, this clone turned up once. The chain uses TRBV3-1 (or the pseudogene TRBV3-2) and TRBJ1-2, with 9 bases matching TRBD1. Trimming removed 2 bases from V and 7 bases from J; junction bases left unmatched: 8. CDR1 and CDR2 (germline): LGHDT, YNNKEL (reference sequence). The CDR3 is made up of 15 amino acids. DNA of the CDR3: TGTGCCAGCAGCCAAAATTACAGGGGGCAAAGTGGCTACACCTTC. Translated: CASSQNYRGQSGYTF.

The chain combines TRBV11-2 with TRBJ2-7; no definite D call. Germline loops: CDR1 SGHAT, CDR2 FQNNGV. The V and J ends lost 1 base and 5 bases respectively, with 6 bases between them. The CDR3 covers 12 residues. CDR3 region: CASSLVWHEQYF. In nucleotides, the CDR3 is TGTGCCAGCAGCTTAGTGTGGCACGAGCAGTACTTC.

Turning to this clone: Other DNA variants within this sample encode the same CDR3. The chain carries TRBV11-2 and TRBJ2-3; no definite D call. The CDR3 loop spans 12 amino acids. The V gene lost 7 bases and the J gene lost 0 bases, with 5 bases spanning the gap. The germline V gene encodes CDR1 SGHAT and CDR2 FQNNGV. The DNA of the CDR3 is TGTGCCAGCACCCCAAGCACAGATACGCAGTATTTT. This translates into CASTPSTDTQYF. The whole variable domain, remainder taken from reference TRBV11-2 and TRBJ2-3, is EAGVAQSPRYKIIEKRQSVAFWCNPISGHATLYWYQQILGQGPKLLIQFQNNGVVDDSQLPKDRFSAERLKGVDSTLKIQPAKLEDSAVYLCASTPSTDTQYFGPGTRLTVL.

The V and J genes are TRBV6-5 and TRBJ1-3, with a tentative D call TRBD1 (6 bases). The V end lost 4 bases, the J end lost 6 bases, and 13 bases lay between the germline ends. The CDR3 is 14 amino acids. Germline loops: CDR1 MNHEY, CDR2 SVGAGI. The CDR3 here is CASSSDRKLNTIYF. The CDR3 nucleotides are TGTGCCAGCAGTTCGGACAGAAAATTAAACACCATATATTTT.

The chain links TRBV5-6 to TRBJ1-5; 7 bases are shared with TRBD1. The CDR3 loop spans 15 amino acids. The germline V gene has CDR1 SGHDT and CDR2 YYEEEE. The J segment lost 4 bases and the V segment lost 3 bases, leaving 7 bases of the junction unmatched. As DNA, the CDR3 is TGTGCCAGCAGCTCGACAGGGTTGTGGAATCAGCCCCAGCATTTT. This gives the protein CASSSTGLWNQPQHF. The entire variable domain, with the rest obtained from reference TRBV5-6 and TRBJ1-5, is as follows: DAGVTQSPTHLIKTRGQQVTLRCSPKSGHDTVSWYQQALGQGPQFIFQYYEEEERQRGNFPDRFSGHQFPNYSSELNVNALLLGDSALYLCASSSTGLWNQPQHFGDGTRLSIL.

The CDR3 DNA is TGTGCCTGGAATGAGATGGCTAATGAAAAACTGTTTTTT. Translating gives CAWNEMANEKLFF. The chain has TRBV30 and TRBJ1-4; D gene unclear. Trimming shortened V by 4 bases and J by 3 bases, and 9 bases separated the two germline ends. The CDR3 spans 13 residues. Germline values: CDR1 GTSNPN, CDR2 SVGIG (reference sequence).

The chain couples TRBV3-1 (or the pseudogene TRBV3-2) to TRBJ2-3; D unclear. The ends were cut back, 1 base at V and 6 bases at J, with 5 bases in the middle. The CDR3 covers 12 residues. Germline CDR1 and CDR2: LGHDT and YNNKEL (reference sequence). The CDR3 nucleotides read TGTGCCAGCAGCCAAGGGCCGGATACGCAGTATTTT. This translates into CASSQGPDTQYF.

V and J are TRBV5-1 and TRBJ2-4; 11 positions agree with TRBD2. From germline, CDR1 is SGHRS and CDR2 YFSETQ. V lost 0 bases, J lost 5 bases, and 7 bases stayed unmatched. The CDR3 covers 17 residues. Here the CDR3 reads CASSLGGSGGAQNIQYF. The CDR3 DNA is TGCGCCAGCAGCTTGGGCGGTAGCGGGGGGGCTCAAAACATTCAGTACTTC.

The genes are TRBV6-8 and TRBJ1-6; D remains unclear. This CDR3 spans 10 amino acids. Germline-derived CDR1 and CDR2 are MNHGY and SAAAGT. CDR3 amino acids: CGGENSPLHF. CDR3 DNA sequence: TGTGGCGGGGAGAATTCACCCCTCCACTTT.

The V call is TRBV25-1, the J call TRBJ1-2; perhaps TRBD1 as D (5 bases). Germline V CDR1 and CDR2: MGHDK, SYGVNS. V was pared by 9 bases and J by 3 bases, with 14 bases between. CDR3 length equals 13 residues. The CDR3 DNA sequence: TGTGCCAGAAAACCAGGGTTCTACTATGGCTACACCTTC. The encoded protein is CARKPGFYYGYTF.

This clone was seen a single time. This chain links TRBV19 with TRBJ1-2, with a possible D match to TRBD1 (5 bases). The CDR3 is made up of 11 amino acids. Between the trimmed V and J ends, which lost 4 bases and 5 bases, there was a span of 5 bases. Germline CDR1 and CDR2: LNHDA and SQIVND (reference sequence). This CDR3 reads CASSTGYGYTF. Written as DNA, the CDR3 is TGTGCCAGTAGTACAGGGTATGGCTACACCTTC.

As DNA, the CDR3 is TGTGCCAGCTCACTCGGACAGGGGGAGAACACTGAAGCTTTCTTT. Translation: CASSLGQGENTEAFF. The chain couples TRBV18 to TRBJ1-1, with 10 bases that match TRBD1. Germline CDR1 is KGHSH and CDR2 is LQKENI. The CDR3 totals 15 residues. The V segment lost 4 bases and the J segment 1 base; nucleotides outside the gene matches: 3.